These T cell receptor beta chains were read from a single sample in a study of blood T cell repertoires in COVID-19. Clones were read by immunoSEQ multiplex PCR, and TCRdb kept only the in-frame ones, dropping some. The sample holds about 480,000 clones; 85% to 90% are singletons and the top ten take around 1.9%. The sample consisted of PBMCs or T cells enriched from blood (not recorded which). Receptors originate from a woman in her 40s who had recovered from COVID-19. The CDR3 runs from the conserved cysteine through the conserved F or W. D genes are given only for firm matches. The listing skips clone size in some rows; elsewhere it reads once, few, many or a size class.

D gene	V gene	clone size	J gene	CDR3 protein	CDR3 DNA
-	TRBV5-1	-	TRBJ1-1	CASSPMAAGRKPNTEAFF	TGCGCCAGCAGCCCAATGGCGGCAGGGCGCAAACCGAACACTGAAGCTTTCTTT
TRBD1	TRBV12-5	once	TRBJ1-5	CASGTYRGGNQPQHF	TGTGCTAGTGGTACCTACAGGGGGGGGAATCAGCCCCAGCATTTT
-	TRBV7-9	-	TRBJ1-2	CASRAGGADYGYTF	TGTGCCAGCAGGGCGGGAGGGGCGGACTATGGCTACACCTTC
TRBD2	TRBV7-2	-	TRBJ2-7	CASSYLGRGRYEQYF	TGTGCCAGCAGCTACCTCGGGAGGGGGAGGTACGAGCAGTACTTC
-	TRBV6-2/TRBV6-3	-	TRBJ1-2	CASSYSKGTGNGYTF	TGTGCCAGCAGTTACTCGAAAGGAACAGGGAATGGCTACACCTTC
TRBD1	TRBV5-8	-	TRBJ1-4	CASSMGQGIEKLFF	TGTGCCAGCAGTATGGGACAGGGAATTGAAAAACTGTTTTTT
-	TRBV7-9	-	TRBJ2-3	CASSPYDTQYF	TGTGCCAGCAGCCCCTATGATACGCAGTATTTT
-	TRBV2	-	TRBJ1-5	CASSAMTSNQPQHF	TGTGCCAGCAGTGCGATGACAAGCAATCAGCCCCAGCATTTT
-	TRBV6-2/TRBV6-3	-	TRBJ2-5	CASSYVRGTQYF	TGTGCCAGCAGTTACGTGCGGGGGACCCAGTACTTC
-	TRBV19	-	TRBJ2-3	CASSIRGVRTDTQYF	TGTGCCAGTAGTATCAGGGGAGTTAGGACAGATACGCAGTATTTT
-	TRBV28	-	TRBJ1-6	CASSPPAGTPVNPPLHF	TGTGCCAGCAGTCCCCCAGCCGGGACACCAGTAAATCCACCCCTCCACTTT
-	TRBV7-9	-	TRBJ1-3	CASSSRQDRSGNTIYF	TGTGCCAGCAGCTCCCGACAGGACCGCTCTGGAAACACCATATATTTT
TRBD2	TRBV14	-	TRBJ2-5	CASSQEGLAGETQYF	TGTGCCAGCAGCCAAGAAGGGCTAGCGGGAGAGACCCAGTACTTC
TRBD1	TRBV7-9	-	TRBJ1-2	CASSPGQGNLGYTF	TGTGCCAGCAGCCCTGGACAGGGTAATCTTGGCTACACCTTC
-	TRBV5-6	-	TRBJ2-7	CASSKTGLEYF	TGTGCCAGCAGCAAAACAGGGTTGGAGTACTTC
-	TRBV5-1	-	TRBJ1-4	CASSETPTNEKLFF	TGCGCCAGCAGCGAAACTCCAACTAATGAAAAACTGTTTTTT
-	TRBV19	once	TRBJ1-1	CAVRGGEAFF	TGTGCCGTAAGGGGTGGTGAAGCTTTCTTT